By its share, the clone carrying this T cell receptor beta chain is medium-sized (0.01 to 0.1%). Its antigen is unknown. A library made for alpha chains picked up this beta chain off target, so its size means little. This specimen belongs to a study of spatial heterogeneity in lung cancer. Study findings and constraints: It was found that expanded intratumoral alpha and beta TCR counts tracked tumor mutation counts.

TCRdb reprocessed the 5' RACE reads with MiXCR, giving one entry per CDR3 protein. Of under 12,000 distinct CDR3 sequences listed, 4% to 6.5% are singletons. The CDR3 runs 13 residues. V was shortened by 7 bases and J by 4 bases, with 16 bases between the two germline ends. CDR1 and CDR2 from the germline V gene are SQVTM and ANQGSEA. The time point was: sample taken at primary tumor resection. The donor population consisted of approximately 68 patients with untreated, early-stage non-small cell lung cancer. The input material, whole RNA from tumor, nontumor lung or frozen PBMC, was sequenced unsorted.

This sequence joins TRBV29-1 and TRBJ2-5, with D possibly being TRBD1 (5 bases). This sequence was found in a male donor with early-stage non-small cell lung cancer. Source: lung tumor tissue, taken at surgery. In nucleotides, the CDR3 is TGCAGCGCACAGTGGGCAGGGCCAGAGACCCAGTACTTC. Translated, it gives CSAQWAGPETQYF.